This T cell receptor (beta chain) was obtained from a study of T cell responses to AZD1222 COVID-19 vaccine (dated by TCRdb to the early 2020s). Concerning the study at large: AZD1222 recipients with second doses at about 4 weeks or about 12 weeks were pooled, because spike-specific TCR depth and breadth did not differ between schedules. TCR sequencing covered more than 230 trial participants: about 210 given two doses of AZD1222 and 26 given two doses of MenACWY control vaccine. Trial participants were enrolled into age subgroups of 18-55, 56-69 and 70-plus years, which contained about 160, 30 and 59 TCR-sequenced participants, respectively.

The CDR3 regions of human TCRbeta chains were subjected to immunosequencing. The original methods were these. Repertoire TCRs were matched against a reference library of SARS-CoV-2-specific TCRs generated with the MIRA antigen-specificity platform. Breadth meant the fraction of unique TCRs that were SARS-CoV-2-associated, whereas depth meant the fraction of total T cells that were SARS-CoV-2-associated. Each spike-specific TCR was assigned to its reactive spike region and to a CD4 or CD8 class using the MIRA data. Log10-transformed breadth and depth values were compared by one-way ANOVA with Sidak's multiple comparisons tests. TCRdb retrieved this table from immuneACCESS and kept in-frame rearrangements only. Not all clones are present; in checked studies, unresolved V genes account for under half, and no reason is known for the remainder. That table supplies the V and J calls and clone size; D and trimming were determined from the DNA. Present in this sample are about 160,000 clones, approximately 89% of which were seen just once. The ten largest make up around 4% of the sample.

CDR1 MGHRA and CDR2 YSYEKL were looked up in the germline V gene. V and J lose 4 bases and 4 bases, and a span of 13 bases separates them. Measured from the cysteine to the phenylalanine, the CDR3 is 15 residues long. Only the CDR3 region is kept as DNA, spanning 45 bases read in frame from base 1. A word on this clone: Its antigen has not been determined. No clone much larger than this one lies a single base away; base qualities are absent.

The intended sense of this specimen's time point label: baseline before first vaccination. Vaccinee samples were obtained from the UK trials COV001 and COV002, which included a single-blind randomized controlled phase 2/3 trial of AZD1222 (ChAdOx1 nCoV-19) in healthy adults. For TCRbeta chain sequencing, PBMC samples from trial participants were taken at day 0 and at day 28 after the second dose. On the study overall, not on this receptor specifically: Participants were mostly white British, with more females than males. The authors suggested clonal diversity may have been underestimated. In the small 56-69-year group, the increase in depth fell short of significance, most likely because of low power. Reportedly, almost half of the unique spike-specific TCRs recognized epitopes lying outside the regions that are mutated in the B.1.351 and B.1.1.7 variants. Because no samples from the day 14 peak response were available, repertoires could be characterized only after the peak T cell response. After two AZD1222 doses, spike-specific TCR breadth and depth were significantly higher than at day 0 and than in MenACWY recipients. Conclusions about previously exposed vaccinees are limited because only six or seven AZD1222 recipients were SARS-CoV-2 seropositive at baseline. The whole spike protein was spanned by vaccine-associated CD4 TCRs, and dominant responses were seen in regions 160-218 and 743-854.

The specimen was peripheral blood, collected on day 0 of AZD1222 vaccination. The receptor was isolated from an adult in good health. Here the chain combines TRBV4-1 and TRBJ1-4; matching of 5 bases hints at TRBD1 as the D gene. The sequenced DNA: TGCGCCAGCAGCCCCCCTTGGGGGAGTAATGAAAAACTGTTTTTT. This is translated as CASSPPWGSNEKLFF.